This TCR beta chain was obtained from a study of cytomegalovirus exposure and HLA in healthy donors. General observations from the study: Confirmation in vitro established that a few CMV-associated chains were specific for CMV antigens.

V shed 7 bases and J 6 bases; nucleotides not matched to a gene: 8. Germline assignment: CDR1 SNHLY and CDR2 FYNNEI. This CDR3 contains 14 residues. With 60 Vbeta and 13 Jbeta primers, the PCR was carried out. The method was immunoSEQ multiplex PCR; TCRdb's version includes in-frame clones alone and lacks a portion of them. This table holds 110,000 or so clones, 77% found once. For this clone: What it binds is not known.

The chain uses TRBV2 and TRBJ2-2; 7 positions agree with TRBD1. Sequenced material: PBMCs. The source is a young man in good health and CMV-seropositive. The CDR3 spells CASNPYRGAGELFF. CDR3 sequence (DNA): TGTGCCAGCAACCCCTACAGGGGCGCCGGGGAGCTGTTTTTT.